Here is one T cell receptor (beta chain) with its context. This record comes from a study of blood T cell repertoires in COVID-19. The method was immunoSEQ multiplex PCR; TCRdb's version includes in-frame clones alone and lacks a portion of them. The sample holds about 260,000 clones, roughly 82% seen once. V dropped 5 bases and J dropped 6; count of bases not matched to a gene: 8. This CDR3 has 15 amino acids. CDR1 and CDR2 from the germline V gene are LGHDT and YNNKEL (reference sequence). The TCR comes from a woman between 45 and 65 years old who had recovered from COVID-19. The chain combines TRBV3-1 (or the pseudogene TRBV3-2) with TRBJ1-4, with 8 bases fitting TRBD1. The sequencing sample was made of PBMCs or T cells enriched from blood (not recorded which). CDR3 DNA: TGTGCCAGCAGCACGCGACAGGGGACATATGAAAAACTGTTTTTT. Encoded protein: CASSTRQGTYEKLFF.